The next 24 T cell receptor beta chains were all read from a single sample in a study of technical replicates of blood from several donors. Data came from immunoSEQ multiplex PCR; TCRdb stores just in-frame clones and leaves some out. This sample has some 78,000 clones, with 94% found just once. Sequenced sample: T cells isolated from PBMCs. These receptors originate from a human donor in good health.

V gene TRBV19 combines with J gene TRBJ1-1; D is uncertain. The germline V gene has CDR1 LNHDA and CDR2 SQIVND (reference sequence). This CDR3 has 13 amino acids. The germline V and J ends were trimmed by 3 bases and 5 bases, with 10 bases remaining between them. CDR3 protein: CASSIDRGTEAFF. The CDR3 DNA follows: TGTGCCAGTAGTATCGACCGGGGAACTGAAGCTTTCTTT.

The CDR3 bases are TGTGCCAGCAGCACGGGACTAGCGCTAGATACGCAGTATTTT. Translated, it gives CASSTGLALDTQYF. The chain employs TRBV9 and TRBJ2-3, with 10 positions matching TRBD2. This CDR3 is built from 14 residues. With V trimmed by 4 bases and J by 5 bases, 4 bases remained unmatched. Germline loops: CDR1 SGDLS, CDR2 YYNGEE.

J is TRBJ2-3 and V is TRBV10-3; 10 bases are a match to TRBD1. The junction had 7 bases not matched to a gene; V was cut back by 5 bases and J by 5 bases. CDR3 length: 15 amino acids. Germline CDR1 reads ENHRY; CDR2 reads SYGVKD. CDR3 region: CAISNRDRGIDTQYF. The CDR3, as DNA: TGTGCCATCAGTAACCGGGACAGGGGAATAGATACGCAGTATTTT.

This clone came up a few times. CDR3: CASSRTSGGAYEQYF. In nucleotides, the CDR3 is TGTGCCAGCAGCCGGACTAGCGGGGGGGCCTACGAGCAGTACTTC. The chain has TRBV5-4 and TRBJ2-7, with 15 bases aligning to TRBD2. V was clipped by 4 bases and J by 2 bases; unmatched bases: 1. The CDR3 spans 15 residues. Germline values: CDR1 SGHNT, CDR2 YYREEE (reference sequence).

The rearrangement uses TRBV27 and TRBJ2-7; D is ambiguous. Germline loops: CDR1 MNHEY, CDR2 SMNVEV (reference sequence). The CDR3 is 15 residues long. Trimming cost V 5 bases and J 0 bases, with 14 bases left between them. CDR3 in DNA: TGTGCCAGCAGTCTAAGCTGGGCAAGCTCCTACGAGCAGTACTTC. Protein sequence: CASSLSWASSYEQYF.

The chain uses TRBV2 and TRBJ1-3; 10 bases are shared with TRBD1. CDR1 SNHLY and CDR2 FYNNEI come from the germline V gene. Losses at the gene ends were 7 bases for V and 3 bases for J; bases not matched to a gene: 9. The CDR3 sequence is 16 residues long. In nucleotides, the CDR3 is TGTGCCAGCATGACCGGGACAGGGGTCTTTGGAAACACCATATATTTT. It translates to CASMTGTGVFGNTIYF.

The chain employs TRBV2 and TRBJ2-2, with 7 nucleotides matching TRBD1. This CDR3 has 16 amino acids. In germline, CDR1 is SNHLY, CDR2 FYNNEI. V was clipped by 6 bases and J by 4 bases; unmatched bases: 11. This CDR3 reads CASSTSGTASTGELFF. CDR3 DNA: TGTGCCAGCAGCACCTCGGGGACAGCGTCCACCGGGGAGCTGTTTTTT. Using reference TRBV2 and TRBJ2-2 for the parts outside the CDR3, the full variable domain is EPEVTQTPSHQVTQMGQEVILRCVPISNHLYFYWYRQILGQKVEFLVSFYNNEISEKSEIFDDQFSVERPDGSNFTLKIRSTKLEDSAMYFCASSTSGTASTGELFFGEGSRLTVL.

This chain uses TRBV7-9 with TRBJ2-7; a weak D match, TRBD1 (6 bases). Germline V gene lookup returns CDR1 SEHNR and CDR2 FQNEAQ (reference sequence). This CDR3 spans 13 amino acids. The germline V and J ends were trimmed by 5 bases and 6 bases, with 14 bases remaining between them. In nucleotides, the CDR3 is TGTGCCAGCAGCCCGTATACAGGGAGCGAGCAGTACTTC. Residues: CASSPYTGSEQYF. Using reference TRBV7-9 and TRBJ2-7 for the parts outside the CDR3, the full variable domain is DTGVSQNPRHKITKRGQNVTFRCDPISEHNRLYWYRQTLGQGPEFLTYFQNEAQLEKSRLLSDRFSAERPKGSFSTLEIQRTEQGDSAMYLCASSPYTGSEQYFGPGTRLTVT.

J is TRBJ2-1 and V is TRBV28, with D possibly TRBD2 on 6 matching bases. Germline CDR1 MDHEN, CDR2 SYDVKM. CDR3 length equals 16 residues. Trimming took off 5 bases at V and 3 bases at J, with 17 bases between the two ends. The CDR3 region is CASSRLGRGNYNEQFF. For the CDR3, the DNA is TGTGCCAGCAGTCGCCTAGGGCGGGGAAACTACAATGAGCAGTTCTTC.

The rearrangement links TRBV4-1 to TRBJ1-2, with no clear D. The CDR3 is made up of 12 amino acids. Trimming left V 1 base short and J 8 bases short, with 8 bases between. Germline V gives CDR1 MGHRA, CDR2 YSYEKL. The CDR3 reads CASSQGGGGYTF. The CDR3 DNA is TGCGCCAGCAGCCAAGGCGGTGGCGGCTACACCTTC.

The rearrangement links TRBV7-2 to TRBJ2-7, with D possibly TRBD1 on 5 matching bases. The V end was cut by 5 bases, the J end by 6 bases, with 20 bases between. The CDR3 runs 15 residues. The V gene's germline CDR1 is SGHTA and CDR2 FQGNSA. This chain's CDR3 is CASSPRAGWFLEQYF. The CDR3 coding sequence is TGTGCCAGCAGCCCCCGGGCAGGGTGGTTTCTCGAGCAGTACTTC.

This chain joins TRBV6-5 and TRBJ1-5; D call uncertain. V gave up 8 bases and J gave up 8 bases, with 16 bases separating them. CDR3 length: 13 amino acids. The germline gives CDR1 MNHEY, CDR2 SVGAGI. The CDR3 loop is CASSRSYTEPQHF. In nucleotides, the CDR3 is TGTGCCAGCTCTAGGAGTTATACGGAGCCCCAGCATTTT.

This sequence joins TRBV7-2 and TRBJ2-4; weak D call: TRBD2 (6 bases). Trimming left V 1 base short and J 8 bases short, with 15 bases between. CDR1 is SGHTA and CDR2 is FQGNSA in the germline V gene. This CDR3 spans 15 amino acids. This CDR3 reads CASSLGRGTYDIQYF. The DNA of the CDR3 is TGTGCCAGCAGCTTAGGGAGGGGAACCTACGACATTCAGTACTTC.

The chain combines TRBV6-5 with TRBJ2-2, with 7 bases aligning to TRBD2. The CDR3 spans 16 residues. Trimming at V came to 4 bases and at J to 7 bases, leaving 12 bases not matched to a gene. CDR1 MNHEY and CDR2 SVGAGI come from the germline V gene. In DNA, the CDR3 is TGTGCCAGCAGTTCCGGGACTACAGCCTTTTACGGGGAGCTGTTTTTT. Its translation is CASSSGTTAFYGELFF.

This chain uses TRBV30 with TRBJ1-2; tentative D call: TRBD1 (5 bases). The germline V gene has CDR1 GTSNPN and CDR2 SVGIG (reference sequence). This CDR3 is built from 15 residues. Trimming removed 0 bases at V and 6 bases at J, with 17 bases between. The CDR3 nucleotides read TGTGCCTGGAGTGTCCAGGGCGACGGGCCTAATGGCTACACCTTC. The encoded protein is CAWSVQGDGPNGYTF.

The rearrangement links TRBV14 to TRBJ2-1, with 7 bases matching TRBD2. Germline CDR1 reads SGHDN; CDR2 reads FVKESK. V was pared by 2 bases and J by 5 bases, with 9 bases of the junction left unmatched. This CDR3 is 16 amino acids long. The CDR3 protein is CASSQLAGLRNNEQFF. CDR3 bases: TGTGCCAGCAGCCAACTCGCGGGACTAAGAAACAATGAGCAGTTCTTC.

The V and J genes are TRBV6-5 and TRBJ2-1; D unclear. This CDR3 contains 13 residues. Germline V lookup: CDR1 MNHEY, CDR2 SVGAGI. The V and J ends lost 7 bases and 6 bases respectively, with 13 bases between them. The CDR3 DNA reads as TGTGCCAGCAATCCCACCTCGGGCAATGAGCAGTTCTTC. Protein: CASNPTSGNEQFF.

J is TRBJ2-2 and V is TRBV2, with TRBD2 matching 12 bases. The length of the CDR3 is 19 residues. Germline V gene sequence: CDR1 SNHLY, CDR2 FYNNEI. V dropped 5 bases and J dropped 5; count of bases not matched to a gene: 15. The CDR3 here is CASSLVGLAGRPWTGELFF. In DNA form, the CDR3 reads TGTGCCAGCAGTTTAGTAGGACTAGCGGGAAGGCCCTGGACCGGGGAGCTGTTTTTT.

The chain has TRBV30 and TRBJ1-2; tentatively, D is TRBD1 (5 bases). The CDR3 spans 9 residues. The germline V gene has CDR1 GTSNPN and CDR2 SVGIG (reference sequence). V shed 7 bases and J shed 8 bases, with 8 bases lying between them. The CDR3 DNA follows: TGTGCCTTCGGGGGGGGCTACACCTTC. It codes for CAFGGGYTF.

This chain links TRBV27 with TRBJ1-5; D perhaps matches TRBD1 (5 bases). In germline, CDR1 is MNHEY, CDR2 SMNVEV (reference sequence). V gave up 3 bases and J gave up 5 bases, with 14 bases separating them. The CDR3 sequence is 15 residues long. CDR3 in amino acids: CASSFGPRADQPQHF. DNA for the CDR3: TGTGCCAGCAGTTTCGGTCCCAGGGCGGATCAGCCCCAGCATTTT.

The chain carries TRBV6-5 and TRBJ2-7, with D maybe TRBD2 (5 bases). V was clipped by 2 bases and J by 6 bases, with 11 bases between them. Germline CDR1 MNHEY, CDR2 SVGAGI. This CDR3 contains 13 residues. CDR3 DNA: TGTGCCAGCAGTTACGGTACGGGAAGCGAGCAGTACTTC. Translating it yields CASSYGTGSEQYF.

This chain uses TRBV2 with TRBJ2-5; 13 bases match TRBD2. V was clipped by 5 bases and J by 5 bases; unmatched bases: 8. Germline V gene sequence: CDR1 SNHLY, CDR2 FYNNEI. The CDR3 loop spans 16 amino acids. The CDR3 sequence is CASSMGLAGYDETQYF. CDR3 DNA sequence: TGTGCCAGCAGTATGGGACTAGCGGGATATGACGAGACCCAGTACTTC.

This clone is a singleton in its sample. The chain is built from TRBV19 and TRBJ1-1; perhaps TRBD1 as D (6 bases). V lost 8 bases to trimming and J lost 0 bases, with 16 bases between them. The V gene's germline CDR1 is LNHDA and CDR2 SQIVND (reference sequence). CDR3 size: 15 residues. CDR3 DNA: TGTGCCAGTTATTGGGGGGGCGGTATGAACACTGAAGCTTTCTTT. It codes for CASYWGGGMNTEAFF. Looking up the rest from reference TRBV19 and TRBJ1-1 gives the full variable domain: DGGITQSPKYLFRKEGQNVTLSCEQNLNHDAMYWYRQDPGQGLRLIYYSQIVNDFQKGDIAEGYSVSREKKESFPLTVTSAQKNPTAFYLCASYWGGGMNTEAFFGQGTRLTVV.

This sequence joins TRBV10-3 and TRBJ2-7; 8 positions agree with TRBD1. The CDR3 covers 14 residues. Germline assignment: CDR1 ENHRY and CDR2 SYGVKD. Trimming cost V 4 bases and J 5 bases; bases outside gene matches: 7. The CDR3 loop is CAISGRDRSHEQYF. The CDR3 nucleotides read TGTGCCATCAGTGGGAGGGACAGGTCCCACGAGCAGTACTTC.